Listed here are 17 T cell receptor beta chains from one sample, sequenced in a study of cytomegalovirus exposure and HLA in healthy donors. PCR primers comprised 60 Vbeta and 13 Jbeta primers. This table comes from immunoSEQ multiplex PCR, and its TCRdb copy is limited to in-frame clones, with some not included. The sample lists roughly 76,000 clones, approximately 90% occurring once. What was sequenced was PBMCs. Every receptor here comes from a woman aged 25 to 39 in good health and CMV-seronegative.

The CDR3: CSTRGSGAGELFF. The CDR3 DNA reads as TGCAGCACAAGGGGTTCCGGCGCCGGGGAGCTGTTTTTT. The V and J genes are TRBV29-1 and TRBJ2-2; D may be TRBD1 (5 bases). The CDR3 spans 13 residues. The germline V and J ends were trimmed by 8 bases and 6 bases, with 16 bases remaining between them. Looked up from germline, CDR1 is SQVTM and CDR2 is ANQGSEA.

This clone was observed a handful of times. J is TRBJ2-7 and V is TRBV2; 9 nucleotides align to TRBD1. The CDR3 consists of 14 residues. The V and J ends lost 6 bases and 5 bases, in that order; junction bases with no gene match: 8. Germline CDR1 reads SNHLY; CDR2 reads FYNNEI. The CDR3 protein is CASSSGQGGDEQYF. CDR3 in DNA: TGTGCCAGCAGCTCGGGACAGGGAGGCGACGAGCAGTACTTC.

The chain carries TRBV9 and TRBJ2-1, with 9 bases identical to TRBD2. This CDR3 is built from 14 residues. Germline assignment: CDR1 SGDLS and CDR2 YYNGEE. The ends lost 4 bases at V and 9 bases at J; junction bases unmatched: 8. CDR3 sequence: CASSPIAGDSEQFF. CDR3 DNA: TGTGCCAGCAGCCCCATAGCGGGAGACAGTGAGCAGTTCTTC.

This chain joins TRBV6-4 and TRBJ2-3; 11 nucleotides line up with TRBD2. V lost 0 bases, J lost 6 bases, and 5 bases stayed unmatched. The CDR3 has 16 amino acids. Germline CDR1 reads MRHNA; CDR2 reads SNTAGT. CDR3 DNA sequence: TGTGCCAGCAGTGACTCGACTAGCGGGAACGTCGATACGCAGTATTTT. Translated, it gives CASSDSTSGNVDTQYF.

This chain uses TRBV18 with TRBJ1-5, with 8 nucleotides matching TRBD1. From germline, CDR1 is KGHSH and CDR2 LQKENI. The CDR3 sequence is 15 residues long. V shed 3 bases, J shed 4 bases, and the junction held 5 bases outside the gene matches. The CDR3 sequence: CASSPYDRGNQPQHF. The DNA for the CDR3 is TGTGCCAGCTCACCCTATGACAGGGGTAATCAGCCCCAGCATTTT.

CDR3 protein: CASSFYIGEVYGYTF. The CDR3 DNA reads as TGTGCCAGCAGTTTTTATATTGGGGAGGTATATGGCTACACCTTC. J is TRBJ1-2 and V is TRBV27; D unclear. Germline V CDR1 and CDR2: MNHEY, SMNVEV (reference sequence). V was trimmed by 3 bases and J by 5 bases, leaving 16 bases between them. The CDR3 consists of 15 residues.

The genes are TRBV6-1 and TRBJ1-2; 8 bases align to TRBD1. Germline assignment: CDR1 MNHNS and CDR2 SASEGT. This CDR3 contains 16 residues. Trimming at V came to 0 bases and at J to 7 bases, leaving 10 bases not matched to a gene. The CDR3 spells CASSEAFAGGRGGYTF. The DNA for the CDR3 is TGTGCCAGCAGTGAAGCATTCGCAGGGGGCCGGGGTGGCTACACCTTC.

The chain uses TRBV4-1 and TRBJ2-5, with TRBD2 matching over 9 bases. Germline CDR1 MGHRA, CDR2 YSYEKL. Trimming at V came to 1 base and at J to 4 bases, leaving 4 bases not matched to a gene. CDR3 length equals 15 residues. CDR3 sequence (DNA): TGCGCCAGCAGCCAAGGTCTAGCGGGAACAGAGACCCAGTACTTC. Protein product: CASSQGLAGTETQYF.

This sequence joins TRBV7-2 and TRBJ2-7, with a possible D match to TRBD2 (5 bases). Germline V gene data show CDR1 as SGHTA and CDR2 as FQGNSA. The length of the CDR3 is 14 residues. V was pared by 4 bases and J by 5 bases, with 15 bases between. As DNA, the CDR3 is TGTGCCAGCAGCTCGGGATTCCAAAATAACGAGCAGTACTTC. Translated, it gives CASSSGFQNNEQYF.

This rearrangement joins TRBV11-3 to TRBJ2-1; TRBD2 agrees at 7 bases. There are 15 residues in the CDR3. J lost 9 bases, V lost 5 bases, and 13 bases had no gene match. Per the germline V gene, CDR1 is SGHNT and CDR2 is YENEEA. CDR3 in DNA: TGTGCCAGCAGCCCCTTAGGCGGGAGAGCTGGTGAGCAGTTCTTC. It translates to CASSPLGGRAGEQFF.

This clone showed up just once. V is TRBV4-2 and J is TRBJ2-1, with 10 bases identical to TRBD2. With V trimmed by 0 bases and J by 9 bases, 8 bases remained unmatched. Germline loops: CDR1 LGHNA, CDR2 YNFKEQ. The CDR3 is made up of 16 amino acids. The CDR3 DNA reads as TGTGCCAGCAGCCAAGAACGAGCGGGAGGGCCCGGTGAGCAGTTCTTC. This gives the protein CASSQERAGGPGEQFF.

The CDR3 spells CASESGRGNTEAFF. The CDR3 DNA follows: TGTGCCAGCGAGAGTGGACGGGGGAACACTGAAGCTTTCTTT. The chain has TRBV28 and TRBJ1-1; D unclear. Germline CDR1 and CDR2: MDHEN and SYDVKM. Deletions cut 8 bases from V and 1 base from J, with 14 bases between. This CDR3 has 14 amino acids.

The CDR3 DNA reads as TGTGCCAGCAGCAAACTAGCGGCGAGCACAGATACGCAGTATTTT. Residues: CASSKLAASTDTQYF. The chain couples TRBV6-5 to TRBJ2-3; TRBD2 aligns across 8 bases. This CDR3 comprises 15 residues. In germline, CDR1 is MNHEY, CDR2 SVGAGI. The V segment lost 6 bases and the J segment 0 bases; nucleotides outside the gene matches: 5.

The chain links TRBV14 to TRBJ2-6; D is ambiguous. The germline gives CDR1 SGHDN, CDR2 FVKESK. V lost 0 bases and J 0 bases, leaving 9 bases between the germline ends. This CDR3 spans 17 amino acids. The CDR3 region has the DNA TGTGCCAGCAGCCAAGATGAGTTGATCTCTGGGGCCAACGTCCTGACTTTC. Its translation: CASSQDELISGANVLTF.

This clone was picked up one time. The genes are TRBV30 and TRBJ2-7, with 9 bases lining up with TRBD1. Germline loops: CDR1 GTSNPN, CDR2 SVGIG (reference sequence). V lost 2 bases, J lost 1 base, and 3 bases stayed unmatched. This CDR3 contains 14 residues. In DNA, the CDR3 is TGTGCCTGGAGTACCGGGACAGGGTCCTACGAGCAGTACTTC. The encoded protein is CAWSTGTGSYEQYF.

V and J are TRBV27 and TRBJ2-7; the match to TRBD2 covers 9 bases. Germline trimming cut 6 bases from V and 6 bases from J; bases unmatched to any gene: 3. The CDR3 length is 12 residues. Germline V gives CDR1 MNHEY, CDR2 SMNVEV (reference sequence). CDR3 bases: TGTGCCAGCAGCCGCGGGGGGGCCGAGCAGTACTTC. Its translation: CASSRGGAEQYF.

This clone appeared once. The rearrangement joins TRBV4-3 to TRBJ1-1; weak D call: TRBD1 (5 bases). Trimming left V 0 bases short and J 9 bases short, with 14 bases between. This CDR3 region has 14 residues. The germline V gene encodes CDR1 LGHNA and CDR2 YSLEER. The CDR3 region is CASSQDNRGSKAFF. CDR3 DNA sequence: TGCGCCAGCAGCCAAGATAATAGGGGTAGTAAAGCTTTCTTT.